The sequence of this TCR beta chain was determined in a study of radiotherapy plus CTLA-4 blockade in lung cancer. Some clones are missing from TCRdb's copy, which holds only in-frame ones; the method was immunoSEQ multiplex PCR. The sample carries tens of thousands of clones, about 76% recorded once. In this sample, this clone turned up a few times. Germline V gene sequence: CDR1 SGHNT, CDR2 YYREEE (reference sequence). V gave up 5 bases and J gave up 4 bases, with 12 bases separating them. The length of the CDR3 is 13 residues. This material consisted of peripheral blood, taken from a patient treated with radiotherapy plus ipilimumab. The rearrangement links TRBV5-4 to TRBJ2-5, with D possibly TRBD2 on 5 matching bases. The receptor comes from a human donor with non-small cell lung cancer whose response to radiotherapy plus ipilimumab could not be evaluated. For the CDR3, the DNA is TGTGCCAGCAGGTACGGGGTGGGAGAGACCCAGTACTTC. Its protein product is CASRYGVGETQYF.